The 15 T cell receptor beta chains given below trace back to one sample, sequenced in a study of shared T cell receptors in the human thymus. TCRdb's table, derived via immunoSEQ multiplex PCR, lists solely in-frame clones and lacks some. This sample has 700,000 to 750,000 clones, with 80% to 90% found just once. This same sample was also taken into another study, of human thymus T cells.

The sequenced material came from thymocytes. The receptors come from a girl under three years old with a congenital heart defect.

This clone was counted a single time. The chain links TRBV28 to TRBJ1-4; 7 nucleotides line up with TRBD1. This CDR3 has 15 amino acids. The germline V gene encodes CDR1 MDHEN and CDR2 SYDVKM. The V and J ends lost 6 bases and 8 bases, in that order; junction bases with no gene match: 12. The CDR3 reads CASRQKTGIVEKLFF. CDR3 DNA sequence: TGTGCCAGCAGGCAAAAGACAGGGATTGTGGAAAAACTGTTTTTT.

V is TRBV29-1 and J is TRBJ2-7; perhaps TRBD1 as D (9 bases). V was clipped by 7 bases and J by 1 base, with 20 bases between them. The CDR3 sequence is 15 residues long. CDR1 is SQVTM and CDR2 is ANQGSEA in the germline V gene. The CDR3 DNA sequence: TGCAGCGCCCGGGGGGGACAGGGTGATTCCTACGAGCAGTACTTC. Protein product: CSARGGQGDSYEQYF.

In its sample, this clone was seen a few times. CDR3 DNA: TGTGCAAGTCGCGTTGCCTACCTACGACAGGGAAGAAACACCATATATTTT. Translated: CASRVAYLRQGRNTIYF. The J gene is TRBJ1-3, the V gene TRBV12-2; the listed D gene, TRBD1, was not tested against the DNA. TRBV12-2 is a known pseudogene. This CDR3 is 17 amino acids long.

The gene calls are TRBV6-1 and TRBJ1-5; D remains unclear. This CDR3 contains 15 residues. CDR1 and CDR2 from the germline V gene are MNHNS and SASEGT. The ends were cut back, 5 bases at V and 0 bases at J, with 11 bases in the middle. CDR3 nucleotide sequence: TGTGCCAGCAGTACCCCTGGACTTAGCAATCAGCCCCAGCATTTT. Protein sequence: CASSTPGLSNQPQHF.

This clone showed up just a few times. The V and J genes are TRBV27 and TRBJ1-2; 12 bases line up with TRBD1. Germline V gene lookup returns CDR1 MNHEY and CDR2 SMNVEV (reference sequence). V gave up 4 bases and J gave up 4 bases; unmatched junction bases: 4. The CDR3 totals 15 residues. This CDR3 is CASSSGTGGRYGYTF. The DNA for the CDR3 is TGTGCCAGCAGTTCTGGGACAGGGGGCCGCTATGGCTACACCTTC.

The chain couples TRBV15 to TRBJ2-2; TRBD1 matches 8 bases. The CDR3 has 16 residues. With 1 base clipped from V and 8 bases from J, the junction kept 9 bases outside the gene matches. Per germline, CDR1 LNHNV and CDR2 YYDKDF (reference sequence). Here the CDR3 DNA reads TGTGCCACCAGCAGAGTTACCCCCCGGGACAGGGGGGAGCTGTTTTTT. It codes for CATSRVTPRDRGELFF.

CDR3 sequence: CASSLGDSTYGYTF. DNA for the CDR3: TGCGCCAGCAGCTTGGGGGACAGCACCTATGGCTACACCTTC. This rearrangement joins TRBV5-1 to TRBJ1-2; 7 bases align to TRBD1. J gave up 4 bases and V 0 bases, and 3 bases lay outside the gene matches. The germline gives CDR1 SGHRS, CDR2 YFSETQ. CDR3 length equals 14 residues.

The CDR3 nucleotides read TGTGCCAGTAGTCTCCGCCAGGGGGGCGTTTGGGATTCACCCCTCCACTTT. It yields the protein CASSLRQGGVWDSPLHF. J is TRBJ1-6 and V is TRBV19; 7 positions agree with TRBD1. Germline CDR1 LNHDA, CDR2 SQIVND (reference sequence). Trimming removed 5 bases from V and 8 bases from J; junction bases left unmatched: 15. The CDR3 contains 17 residues.

This chain connects TRBV2 to TRBJ1-1; TRBD1 aligns across 9 bases. The CDR3 length is 17 residues. The V segment lost 7 bases and the J segment 1 base; nucleotides outside the gene matches: 13. In germline, CDR1 is SNHLY, CDR2 FYNNEI. CDR3 region: CASNLFGQGLQNTEAFF. CDR3 in DNA: TGTGCCAGCAACCTCTTCGGACAGGGGCTCCAGAACACTGAAGCTTTCTTT.

This chain connects TRBV19 to TRBJ1-1, with D perhaps matching TRBD1 (5 bases). V lost 7 bases, J lost 3 bases, and 12 bases lay in between. Germline V gives CDR1 LNHDA, CDR2 SQIVND (reference sequence). CDR3 length: 13 amino acids. For the CDR3, the DNA is TGTGCCAGTACGGGGGTGGGGGACACTGAAGCTTTCTTT. This sequence encodes CASTGVGDTEAFF.

This chain links TRBV4-2 with TRBJ1-4; 7 nucleotides align to TRBD1. Germline-derived CDR1 and CDR2 are LGHNA and YNFKEQ. The length of the CDR3 is 15 residues. V trimming: 4 bases; J trimming: 2 bases; junction bases outside the gene matches: 4. CDR3 in amino acids: CASSRGTATNEKLFF. CDR3 in DNA: TGTGCCAGCAGCCGGGGGACAGCCACTAATGAAAAACTGTTTTTT.

This sequence joins TRBV7-3 and TRBJ2-1; 9 bases agree with TRBD2. Germline V CDR1 and CDR2: SGHTA, FQGTGA. After removal of 5 bases from V and 1 base from J, the junction contained 3 bases not matched to a gene. The CDR3 spans 15 residues. In DNA form, the CDR3 reads TGTGCCAGCAGCCAGACTAGCGGTTCCTACAATGAGCAGTTCTTC. It yields the protein CASSQTSGSYNEQFF.

The genes are TRBV5-4 and TRBJ1-1; D is ambiguous. Trimming cost V 2 bases and J 2 bases, with 10 bases left between them. Germline CDR1 is SGHNT and CDR2 is YYREEE (reference sequence). The CDR3 totals 14 residues. The CDR3 DNA is TGTGCCAGCAGCTTCGGGAAAAGAAACACTGAAGCTTTCTTT. This encodes CASSFGKRNTEAFF.

This CDR3 is CASRLDRVGEAFF. The CDR3 region has the DNA TGCGCCAGCAGACTCGACAGGGTAGGTGAAGCTTTCTTT. The chain couples TRBV5-1 to TRBJ1-1, with 7 bases identical to TRBD1. The CDR3 totals 13 residues. The germline V gene encodes CDR1 SGHRS and CDR2 YFSETQ. After removal of 5 bases from V and 7 bases from J, the junction contained 8 bases not matched to a gene.

This chain connects TRBV4-1 to TRBJ2-5, with D perhaps matching TRBD2 (5 bases). V was trimmed by 0 bases and J by 3 bases, leaving 17 bases between them. The V gene's germline CDR1 is MGHRA and CDR2 YSYEKL. The CDR3 covers 17 residues. DNA of the CDR3: TGCGCCAGCAGCCAAGACGGGCTAGCCAGTTTTAAAGAGACCCAGTACTTC. Translated, it gives CASSQDGLASFKETQYF.